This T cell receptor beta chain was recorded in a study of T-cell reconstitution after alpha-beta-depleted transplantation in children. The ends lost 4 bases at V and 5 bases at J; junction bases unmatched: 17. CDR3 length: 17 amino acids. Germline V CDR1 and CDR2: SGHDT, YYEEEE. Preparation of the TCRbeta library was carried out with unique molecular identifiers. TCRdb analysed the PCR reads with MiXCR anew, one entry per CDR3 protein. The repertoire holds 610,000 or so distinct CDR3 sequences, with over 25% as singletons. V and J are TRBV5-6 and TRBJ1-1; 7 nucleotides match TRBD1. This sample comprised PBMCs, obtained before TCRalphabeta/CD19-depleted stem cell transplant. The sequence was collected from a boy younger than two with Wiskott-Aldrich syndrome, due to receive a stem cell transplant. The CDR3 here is CASSLYRGMFQWTEAFF. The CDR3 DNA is TGTGCCAGCAGCCTTTACAGGGGAATGTTTCAGTGGACTGAAGCTTTCTTT. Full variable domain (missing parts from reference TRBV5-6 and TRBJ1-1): DAGVTQSPTHLIKTRGQQVTLRCSPKSGHDTVSWYQQALGQGPQFIFQYYEEEERQRGNFPDRFSGHQFPNYSSELNVNALLLGDSALYLCASSLYRGMFQWTEAFFGQGTRLTVV.